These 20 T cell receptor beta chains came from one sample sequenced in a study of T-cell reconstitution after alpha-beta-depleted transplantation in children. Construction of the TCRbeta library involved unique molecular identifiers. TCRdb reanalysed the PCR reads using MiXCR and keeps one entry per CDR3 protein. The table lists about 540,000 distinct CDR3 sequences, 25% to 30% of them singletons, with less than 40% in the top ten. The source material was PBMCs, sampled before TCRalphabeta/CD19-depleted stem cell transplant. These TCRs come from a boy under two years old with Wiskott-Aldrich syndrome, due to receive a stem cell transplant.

The CDR3 reads CAWSHEGRREAFF. CDR3 sequence (DNA): TGTGCCTGGAGTCACGAAGGACGCCGTGAAGCTTTCTTT. This rearrangement joins TRBV30 to TRBJ1-1; D not certain. This CDR3 is built from 13 residues. Trimming removed 2 bases at V and 7 bases at J, with 14 bases between. Germline CDR1 is GTSNPN and CDR2 is SVGIG (reference sequence).

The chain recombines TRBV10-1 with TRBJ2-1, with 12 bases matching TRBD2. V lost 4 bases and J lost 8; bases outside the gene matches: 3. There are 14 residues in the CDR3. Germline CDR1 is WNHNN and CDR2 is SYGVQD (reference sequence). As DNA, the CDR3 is TGCGCCAGCAGTGCGGGACTAGCGGGTCATGAGCAGTTCTTC. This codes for CASSAGLAGHEQFF.

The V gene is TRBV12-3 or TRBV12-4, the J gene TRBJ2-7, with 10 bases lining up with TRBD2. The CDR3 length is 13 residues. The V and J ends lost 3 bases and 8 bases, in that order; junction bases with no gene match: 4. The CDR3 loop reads CASSLETSGQQYF. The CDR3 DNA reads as TGTGCCAGCAGTTTGGAGACTAGCGGGCAGCAGTACTTC.

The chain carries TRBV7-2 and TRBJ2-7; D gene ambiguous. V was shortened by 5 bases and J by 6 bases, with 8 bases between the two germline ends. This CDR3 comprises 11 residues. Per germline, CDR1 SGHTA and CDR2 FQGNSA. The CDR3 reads CASSLQTEQYF. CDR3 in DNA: TGTGCCAGCAGCCTGCAAACCGAGCAGTACTTC.

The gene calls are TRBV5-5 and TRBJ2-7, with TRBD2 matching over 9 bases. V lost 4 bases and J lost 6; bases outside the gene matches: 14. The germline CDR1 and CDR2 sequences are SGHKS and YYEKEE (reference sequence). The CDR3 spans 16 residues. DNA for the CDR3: TGTGCCAGCAGCCTAACTTCCCGACTAGCGGTCTCCGAGCAGTACTTC. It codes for CASSLTSRLAVSEQYF. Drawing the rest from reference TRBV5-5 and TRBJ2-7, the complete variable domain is DAGVTQSPTHLIKTRGQQVTLRCSPISGHKSVSWYQQVLGQGPQFIFQYYEKEERGRGNFPDRFSARQFPNYSSELNVNALLLGDSALYLCASSLTSRLAVSEQYFGPGTRLTVT.

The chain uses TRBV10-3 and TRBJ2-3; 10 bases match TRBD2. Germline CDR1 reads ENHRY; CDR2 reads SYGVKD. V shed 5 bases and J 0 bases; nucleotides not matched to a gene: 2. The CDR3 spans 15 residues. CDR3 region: CAISQAGGSTDTQYF. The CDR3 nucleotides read TGTGCCATCAGTCAAGCGGGAGGGAGCACAGATACGCAGTATTTT.

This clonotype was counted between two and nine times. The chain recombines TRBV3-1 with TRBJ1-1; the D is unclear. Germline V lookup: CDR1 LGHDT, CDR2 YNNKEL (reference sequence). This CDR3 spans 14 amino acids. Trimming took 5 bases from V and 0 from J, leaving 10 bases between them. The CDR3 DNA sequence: TGTGCCAGCAGCATACAGAAAATGAACACTGAAGCTTTCTTT. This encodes CASSIQKMNTEAFF.

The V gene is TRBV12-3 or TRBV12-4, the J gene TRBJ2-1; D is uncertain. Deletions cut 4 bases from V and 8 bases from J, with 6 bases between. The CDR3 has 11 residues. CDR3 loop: CASSSRHEQFF. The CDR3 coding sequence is TGTGCCAGCAGTTCCCGTCATGAGCAGTTCTTC.

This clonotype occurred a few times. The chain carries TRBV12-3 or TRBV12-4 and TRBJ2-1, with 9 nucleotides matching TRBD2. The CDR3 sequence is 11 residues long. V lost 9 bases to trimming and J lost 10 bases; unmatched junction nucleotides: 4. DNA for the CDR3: TGTGCCAGTAGCGGGAGTTGGGAGCAGTTCTTC. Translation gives CASSGSWEQFF.

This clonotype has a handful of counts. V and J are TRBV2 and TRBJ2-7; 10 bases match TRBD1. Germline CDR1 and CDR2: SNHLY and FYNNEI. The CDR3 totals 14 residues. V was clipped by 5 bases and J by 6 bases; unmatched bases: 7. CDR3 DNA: TGTGCCAGCAGTTGGACAGGGGGAGGCCTCGAGCAGTACTTC. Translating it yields CASSWTGGGLEQYF.

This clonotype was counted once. CDR3 sequence: CASSCGTGWGEKLFF. CDR3 nucleotides: TGTGCCAGCAGCTGTGGGACGGGGTGGGGTGAAAAACTGTTTTTT. The chain carries TRBV21-1 and TRBJ1-4; TRBD1 was called by the table and not checked on the DNA. TRBV21-1 is labeled a pseudogene. CDR3 length: 15 residues.

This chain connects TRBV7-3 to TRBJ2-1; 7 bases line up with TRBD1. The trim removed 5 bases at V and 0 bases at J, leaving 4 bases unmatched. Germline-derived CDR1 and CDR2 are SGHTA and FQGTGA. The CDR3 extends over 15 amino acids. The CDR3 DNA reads TGTGCCAGCAGCACCGACAGGGTCTCCTACAATGAGCAGTTCTTC. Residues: CASSTDRVSYNEQFF. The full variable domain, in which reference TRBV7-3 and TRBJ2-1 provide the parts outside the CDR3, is GAGVSQTPSNKVTEKGKYVELRCDPISGHTALYWYRQSLGQGPEFLIYFQGTGAADDSGLPNDRFFAVRPEGSVSTLKIQRTERGDSAVYLCASSTDRVSYNEQFFGPGTRLTVL.

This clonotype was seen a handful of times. The CDR3 DNA reads as TGTGCCAGCACGGAGATAGCGGGAGCCAATGAGCAGTTCTTC. Protein: CASTEIAGANEQFF. This chain joins TRBV12-3 or TRBV12-4 and TRBJ2-1; TRBD2 aligns across 9 bases. The CDR3 spans 14 residues. The V gene end was trimmed by 7 bases and the J gene end by 6 bases; junction bases not matched to a gene: 7.

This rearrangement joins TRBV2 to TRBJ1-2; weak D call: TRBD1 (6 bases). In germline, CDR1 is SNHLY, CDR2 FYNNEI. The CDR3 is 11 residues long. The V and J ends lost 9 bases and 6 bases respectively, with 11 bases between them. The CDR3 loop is CASYQGNGYTF. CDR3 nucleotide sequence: TGTGCCAGTTATCAGGGGAATGGCTACACCTTC.

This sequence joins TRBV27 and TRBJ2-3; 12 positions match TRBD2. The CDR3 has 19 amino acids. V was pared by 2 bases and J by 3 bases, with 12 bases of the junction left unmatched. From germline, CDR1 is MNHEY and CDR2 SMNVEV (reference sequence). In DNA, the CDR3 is TGTGCCAGCAGTTTAGGCCCCCCCGGGACTAGCGGGTCAACAGATACGCAGTATTTT. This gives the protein CASSLGPPGTSGSTDTQYF.

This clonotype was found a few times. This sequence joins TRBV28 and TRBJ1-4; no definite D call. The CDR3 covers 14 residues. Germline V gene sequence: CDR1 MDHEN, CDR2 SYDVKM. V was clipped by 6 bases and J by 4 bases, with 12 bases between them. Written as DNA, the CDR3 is TGTGCCAGCAGGGTTCCGGGCAGTAATGAAAAACTGTTTTTT. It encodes CASRVPGSNEKLFF.

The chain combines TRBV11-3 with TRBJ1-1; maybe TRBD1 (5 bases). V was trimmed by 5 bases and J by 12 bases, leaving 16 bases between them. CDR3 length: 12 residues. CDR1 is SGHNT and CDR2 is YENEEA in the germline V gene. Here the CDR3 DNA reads TGTGCCAGCAGCCGATCGTGGGGGGAATCTTTCTTT. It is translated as CASSRSWGESFF.

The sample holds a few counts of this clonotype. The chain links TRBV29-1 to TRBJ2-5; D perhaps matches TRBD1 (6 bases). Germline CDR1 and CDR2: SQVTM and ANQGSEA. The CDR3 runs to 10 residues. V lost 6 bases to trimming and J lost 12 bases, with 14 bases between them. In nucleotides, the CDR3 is TGCAGCGTGGGGTGGGACACCAAGTACTTC. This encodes CSVGWDTKYF.

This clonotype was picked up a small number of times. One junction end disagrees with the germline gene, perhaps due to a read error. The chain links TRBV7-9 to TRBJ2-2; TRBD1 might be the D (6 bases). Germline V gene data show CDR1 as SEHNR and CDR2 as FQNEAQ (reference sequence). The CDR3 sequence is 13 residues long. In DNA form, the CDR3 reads TGTGCCAGCACCCAGGGGAACGCCGGGGAGCTGTTTTTT. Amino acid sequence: CASTQGNAGELFF.

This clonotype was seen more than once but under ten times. The CDR3 coding sequence is TGTGCCATCAGTGAGGAGGGGCTAGCGGGAGAAGGTCGCAATGAGCAGTTCTTC. Amino acids: CAISEEGLAGEGRNEQFF. The chain combines TRBV10-3 with TRBJ2-1; the match to TRBD2 covers 10 bases. CDR1 ENHRY and CDR2 SYGVKD come from the germline V gene. The CDR3 totals 18 residues. The ends lost 2 bases at V and 6 bases at J; junction bases unmatched: 13.